This is a list of T cell receptor beta chains from one sample in a study of CD8+CD57+ T cells in acquired aplastic anemia. TCRdb re-derived calls from the reads in MiXCR, one entry per CDR3 protein. Of 300,000 or so distinct CDR3 sequences in the sample, 45% to 70% were seen once. Input material: sorted CD4+, CD8+, or CD8+CD57+ T cells (not recorded which) from PBMCs. The receptors were sampled from a human donor with severe aplastic anemia or a healthy control (not recorded which). Each CDR3 is given with its conserved first and last residue. A D gene is named only where the DNA matches it firmly. A row's size may be missing; if present it is once, few, many or a size class.

>.|.|TRBV12-3/TRBV12-4|TRBJ1-2|11
TGTGCCAGCAGCCCAAGGGATGGCTACACCTTC
CASSPRDGYTF
>.|.|TRBV30|TRBJ1-1|13
TGTGCCTGGAGTAGACAGATAAACACTGAAGCTTTCTTT
CAWSRQINTEAFF
>few|TRBD1|TRBV12-5|TRBJ1-1|15
TGTGCTAGTGGTCCCCGACAGGGGGCGGGCACTGAAGCTTTCTTT
CASGPRQGAGTEAFF
>.|.|TRBV20-1|TRBJ1-1|11
TGCAGTGCTAGAGTGGTCAGTGAAGCTTTCTTT
CSARVVSEAFF
>.|.|TRBV20-1|TRBJ1-1|12
TGCAGTGCTAGACCGAGGGACGCTGAAGCTTTCTTT
CSARPRDAEAFF
>many|.|TRBV5-1|TRBJ1-1|13
TGCGCCAGCAGCTTGGATAATTTGTCTGAAGCTTTCTTT
CASSLDNLSEAFF
>many|.|TRBV11-3|TRBJ2-2|15
TGTGCCAGCAGCTTAGGTGGAAGACAGGCCGGGGAGCTGTTTTTT
CASSLGGRQAGELFF
>.|TRBD1|TRBV5-1|TRBJ2-1|14
TGCGCCAGCAGCCGGGGACAGAACTCCAATGAGCAGTTCTTC
CASSRGQNSNEQFF
>.|.|TRBV9|TRBJ1-2|14
TGTGTCAGCAGCCCCCGGGACATTGCTGCGGGCTACACGTTC
CVSSPRDIAAGYTF
>few|.|TRBV5-8|TRBJ2-5|11
TGTGCCAGCACTCCTGACATGGCCCAGTACTTC
CASTPDMAQYF
>many|.|TRBV7-3|TRBJ2-5|15
TGTGCCAGCAGCTTAAACCGGGGGGCACAAGAGACCCAGTACTTC
CASSLNRGAQETQYF
>.|.|TRBV7-3|TRBJ1-1|14
TGTGCCAGCAGCTCAACAGGCGGGGACACTGAAGCTTTCTTT
CASSSTGGDTEAFF
>.|TRBD2|TRBV19|TRBJ2-3|14
TGTGCCAGCAGCCTTCCAACTAGCGTAGATACGCAGTATTTT
CASSLPTSVDTQYF
>.|.|TRBV20-1|TRBJ2-7|14
TGCAGTGCGCCCCGACGGAGTGGGCCTGGCGAGCAGTACTTC
CSAPRRSGPGEQYF
>few|.|TRBV7-3|TRBJ1-3|16
TGTGCCAGCAGCTTAGGTGGTCCCAAATCTGGAAACACCATATATTTT
CASSLGGPKSGNTIYF
>few|.|TRBV20-1|TRBJ2-7|11
TGCAGTGCTAGAGGCGGCCACGAGCAGTACTTC
CSARGGHEQYF
>.|.|TRBV7-9|TRBJ2-2|15
TGCGCCAGCAGCTTGGTCCAGGCGGACTCCGGGGAGCTGTTTTTT
CASSLVQADSGELFF
>.|TRBD2|TRBV6-5|TRBJ2-2|16
TGTGCCAGCAGTCCCTCGCGGACTAGCGGGACGGGGGAGCTGTTTTTT
CASSPSRTSGTGELFF
>.|.|TRBV6-1|TRBJ2-3|11
TGTGCCAGCAGTAAGACAGATACGCAGTATTTT
CASSKTDTQYF
>many|TRBD2|TRBV29-1|TRBJ2-1|14
TGCAGCGGACGACTAGCGGGGAACCACAATGAGCAGTTCTTC
CSGRLAGNHNEQFF
>.|TRBD2|TRBV20-1|TRBJ2-3|14
TGCAGTAAGAGACGGACTAGGGGCACAGATACGCATTATTTT
CSKRRTRGTDTHYF
>.|.|TRBV15|TRBJ2-2|15
TGTGCCACCAGCGTGACTAGGGGGGAGCCCGGGGAGCTGTTTTTT
CATSVTRGEPGELFF
>.|.|TRBV24-1|TRBJ2-1|12
TGTGCCACCAGCGACAGGTGGCATGAGCAGTTCTTC
CATSDRWHEQFF
>.|.|TRBV9|TRBJ2-1|15
TGTGCCAGCAGCGTAGAGGGAGCGGGTCGCAATGAGCAGTTCTTC
CASSVEGAGRNEQFF
>.|.|TRBV9|TRBJ2-5|13
TGTGCCAGCAGCGAAGAGTTTCGCGAGACCCAGTACTTC
CASSEEFRETQYF
>few|.|TRBV10-3|TRBJ2-5|13
TGTGCCATCAGTGAGGAGGAGGGAGAGACCCAGTACTTC
CAISEEEGETQYF
>.|.|TRBV9|TRBJ2-3|11
TGTGCTAGGCGGGGCACAGATACGCAGTATTTT
CARRGTDTQYF
>.|TRBD2|TRBV6-1|TRBJ2-2|15
TGTGCCAGCAGTGGAACTAGCGGGGGGGCCGGGGAGTTGTTTTTT
CASSGTSGGAGELFF
>.|.|TRBV20-1|TRBJ2-5|13
TGCAGTGCAGAGGGACCCCCGCAAGAGACCCAGTACTTC
CSAEGPPQETQYF
>.|.|TRBV5-1|TRBJ2-1|15
TGCGCCAGCAGCTCACCTGGTAGGAGCAACAATGAGCAGTTCTTC
CASSSPGRSNNEQFF
>.|TRBD1|TRBV7-2|TRBJ2-7|15
TGTGCCAGCAGCTTAAGGGGACAGGGCCCCTACGAGCAGTACTTC
CASSLRGQGPYEQYF
>.|.|TRBV7-2|TRBJ2-2|15
TGTGCCAGCAGCCGCTGGGGCAAAGGCACCGGGGAGCTGTTTTTT
CASSRWGKGTGELFF
>many|.|TRBV19|TRBJ1-2|13
TGTGCCAGTAGTAATACGCAGGGCCGCGGCACCACCTTC
CASSNTQGRGTTF
>.|TRBD1|TRBV7-3|TRBJ2-3|15
TGTGCCAGCAGCCCAGGGGGCTTAAGCACAGATACGCAGTATTTT
CASSPGGLSTDTQYF
>.|TRBD2|TRBV20-1|TRBJ2-5|15
TGCAGTGCTAGAGATCCTAGCGGGCCGCAAGAGACCCAGTACTTC
CSARDPSGPQETQYF